This TCR beta chain appears in the sequencing data of a study of blood T cell repertoires in COVID-19. Study-level information: The origin of the acute and convalescent COVID-19 samples was the United States, Italy and Spain. Nucleic acid was either cDNA or gDNA, and it came from T cells, B-cell-depleted T cells, or PBMCs.

Authors' analysis steps: By means of reference gene primer amplification, nucleated cell counts were estimated. The method was immunoSEQ multiplex PCR; TCRdb's version includes in-frame clones alone and lacks a portion of them. The V and J calls and the clone size are those of that table, but D and trimming were determined from the DNA. The sample records around 250,000 clones, approximately 87% being singletons. V lost 2 bases and J lost 5; bases outside the gene matches: 14. This CDR3 has 18 amino acids. Germline lookup yields CDR1 LGHDT and CDR2 YNNKEL (reference sequence). Specimen: peripheral blood. The sequence derives from a man in his 60s with acute or convalescent COVID-19. The V call is TRBV3-1 (or the pseudogene TRBV3-2), the J call TRBJ2-1; TRBD2 aligns across 8 bases. The CDR3 sequence: CASSQLSPSGGPNNEQFF. The DNA of the CDR3 is TGTGCCAGCAGCCAACTATCGCCAAGCGGGGGACCTAACAATGAGCAGTTCTTC.